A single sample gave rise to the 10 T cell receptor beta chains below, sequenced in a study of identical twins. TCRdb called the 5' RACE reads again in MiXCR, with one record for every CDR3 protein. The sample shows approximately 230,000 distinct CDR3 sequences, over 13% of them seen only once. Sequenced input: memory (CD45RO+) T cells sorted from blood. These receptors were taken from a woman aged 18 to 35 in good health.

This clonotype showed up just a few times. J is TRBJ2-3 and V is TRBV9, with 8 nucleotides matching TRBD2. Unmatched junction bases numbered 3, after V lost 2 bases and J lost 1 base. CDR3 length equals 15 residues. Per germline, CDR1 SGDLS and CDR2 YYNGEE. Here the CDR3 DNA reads TGTGCCAGCAGCGTCTGGCGGGGGGGCACAGATACGCAGTATTTT. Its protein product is CASSVWRGGTDTQYF.

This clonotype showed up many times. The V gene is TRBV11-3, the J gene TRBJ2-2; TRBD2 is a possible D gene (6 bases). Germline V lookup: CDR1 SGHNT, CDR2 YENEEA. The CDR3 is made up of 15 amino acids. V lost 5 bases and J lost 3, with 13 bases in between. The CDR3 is CASSPGEAYTGELFF. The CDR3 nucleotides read TGTGCCAGCAGCCCGGGGGAAGCCTACACCGGGGAGCTGTTTTTT.

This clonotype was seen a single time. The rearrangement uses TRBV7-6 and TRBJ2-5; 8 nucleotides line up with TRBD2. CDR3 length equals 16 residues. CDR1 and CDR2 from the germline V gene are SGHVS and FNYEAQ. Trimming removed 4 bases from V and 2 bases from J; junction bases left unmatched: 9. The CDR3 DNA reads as TGTGCCAGCAGCTCCCGGGAGGGCCGTACGCAAGAGACCCAGTACTTC. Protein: CASSSREGRTQETQYF. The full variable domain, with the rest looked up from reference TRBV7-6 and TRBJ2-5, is GAGVSQSPRYKVTKRGQDVALRCDPISGHVSLYWYRQALGQGPEFLTYFNYEAQQDKSGLPNDRFSAERPEGSISTLTIQRTEQRDSAMYRCASSSREGRTQETQYFGPGTRLLVL.

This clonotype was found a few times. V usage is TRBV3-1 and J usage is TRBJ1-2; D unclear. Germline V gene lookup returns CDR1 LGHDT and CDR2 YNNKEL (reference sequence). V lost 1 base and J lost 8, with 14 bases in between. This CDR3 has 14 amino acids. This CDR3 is CASSQVSRPSGYTF. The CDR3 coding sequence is TGTGCCAGCAGCCAAGTGAGCAGGCCTTCGGGCTACACCTTC.

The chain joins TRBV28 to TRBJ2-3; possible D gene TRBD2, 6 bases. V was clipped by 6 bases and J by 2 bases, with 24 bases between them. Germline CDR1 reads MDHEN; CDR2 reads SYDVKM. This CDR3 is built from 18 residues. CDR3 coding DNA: TGTGCCAGCAGCCCTCTAGCTGCGGGGCCCATTCCCACAGATACGCAGTATTTT. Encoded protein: CASSPLAAGPIPTDTQYF.

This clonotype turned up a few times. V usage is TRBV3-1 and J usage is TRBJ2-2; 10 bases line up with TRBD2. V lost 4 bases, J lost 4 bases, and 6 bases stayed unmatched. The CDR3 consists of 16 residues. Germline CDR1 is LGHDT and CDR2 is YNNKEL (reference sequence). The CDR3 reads CASSRNSGGPTGELFF. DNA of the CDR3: TGTGCCAGCAGCCGAAATAGCGGGGGGCCCACCGGGGAGCTGTTTTTT.

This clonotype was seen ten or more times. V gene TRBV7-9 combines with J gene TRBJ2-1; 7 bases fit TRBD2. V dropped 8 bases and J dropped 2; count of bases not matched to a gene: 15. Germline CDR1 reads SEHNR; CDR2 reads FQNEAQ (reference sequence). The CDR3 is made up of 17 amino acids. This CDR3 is CASGGRSGMGTYNEQFF. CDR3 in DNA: TGTGCCAGCGGGGGTAGGAGCGGGATGGGTACCTACAATGAGCAGTTCTTC.

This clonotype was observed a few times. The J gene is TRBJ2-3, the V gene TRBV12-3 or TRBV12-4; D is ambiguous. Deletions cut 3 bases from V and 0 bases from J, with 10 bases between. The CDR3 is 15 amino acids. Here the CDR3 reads CASSLRVTSTDTQYF. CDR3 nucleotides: TGTGCCAGCAGTTTGCGTGTAACTAGCACAGATACGCAGTATTTT.

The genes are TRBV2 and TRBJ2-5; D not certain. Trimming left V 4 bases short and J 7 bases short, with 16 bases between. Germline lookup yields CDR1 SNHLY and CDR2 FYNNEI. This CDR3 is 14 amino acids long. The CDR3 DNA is TGTGCCAGCAGTGGACACCTCGCGACGGGGACCCAGTACTTC. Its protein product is CASSGHLATGTQYF.

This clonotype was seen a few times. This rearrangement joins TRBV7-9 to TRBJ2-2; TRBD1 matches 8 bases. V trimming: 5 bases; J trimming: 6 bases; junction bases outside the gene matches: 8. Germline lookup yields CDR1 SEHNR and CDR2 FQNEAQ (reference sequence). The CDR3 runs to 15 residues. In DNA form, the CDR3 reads TGTGCCAGCAGCCCCCAGGGGGCTGTGTCCGGGGAGCTGTTTTTT. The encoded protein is CASSPQGAVSGELFF.